This T cell receptor (beta chain) derives from a study of T-cell reconstitution after alpha-beta-depleted transplantation in children. General study results and limits: Surviving recipient T cells and intrathymic progenitors accounted for some patients' high TCRbeta diversity at day 60. T-cell numbers and diversity, one year after transplant, stemmed largely from T cells that were newly produced.

The authors prepared the TCRbeta library with unique molecular identifiers. TCRdb analysed the PCR reads with MiXCR anew, one entry per CDR3 protein. This table has 200,000 to 250,000 distinct CDR3 sequences, roughly 25% appearing once. J lost 3 bases, V lost 4 bases, and 4 bases had no gene match. The CDR3 extends over 15 amino acids. With regard to this clonotype: Its antigen is not known.

This TCR was sampled from a female patient aged 2-9 years who had a stem cell transplant for congenital amegakaryocytic thrombocytopenia, so the T cells may come from the graft donor. Material: PBMCs, mostly from graft donor cells, obtained 360 days after TCRalphabeta/CD19-depleted stem cell transplant. The chain combines TRBV12-3 or TRBV12-4 with TRBJ2-3, with 10 nucleotides matching TRBD2. CDR3 nucleotide sequence: TGTGCCAGCAGTTCAGCGGGAGGGGTGACAGATACGCAGTATTTT. Its translation is CASSSAGGVTDTQYF.